This entry lists 8 T cell receptor beta chains sequenced from one sample in a study of T cells in Graves' hyperthyroidism and ophthalmopathy. RNA transcripts yielded amplified TCR beta CDR3 regions. Primed by the HTBI set, a first-round RT-PCR was run on the TCR CDR3. TCRdb reanalysed the multiplex PCR reads using MiXCR and keeps one entry per CDR3 protein. Of more than 75,000 distinct CDR3 sequences in the sample, around 50% were seen once. Sequences were obtained from blood. These receptors were taken from a woman aged 40 to 49 with Graves' hyperthyroidism.

This sequence joins TRBV11-2 and TRBJ2-5; 12 nucleotides match TRBD2. Trimming cost V 5 bases and J 1 base; bases outside gene matches: 11. This CDR3 is 18 amino acids long. Per germline, CDR1 SGHAT and CDR2 FQNNGV. CDR3 protein: CASSRWASGRAAQETQYF. The CDR3 nucleotides read TGTGCCAGCAGCCGGTGGGCTAGCGGGAGGGCTGCCCAAGAGACCCAGTACTTC.

Notes on this clonotype: The junction differs from germline at one of its ends, possibly a read error. The J gene is TRBJ1-2, the V gene TRBV7-3; D remains unclear. Germline CDR1 is SGHTA and CDR2 is FQGTGA. This CDR3 is built from 13 residues. The DNA of the CDR3 is TGTGCCAGCGGCTTAACTCAGCTTGTCGGCTACACCTTC. Protein product: CASGLTQLVGYTF.

V is TRBV5-1 and J is TRBJ1-3; D is unresolved. In germline, CDR1 is SGHRS, CDR2 YFSETQ. V lost 2 bases and J lost 0, with 6 bases in between. This CDR3 has 14 residues. CDR3 DNA sequence: TGCGCCAGCAGCTTATCAGACTCTGGAAACACCATATATTTT. This codes for CASSLSDSGNTIYF.

The chain has TRBV24-1 and TRBJ1-1; D perhaps matches TRBD1 (5 bases). Germline V gene data show CDR1 as KGHDR and CDR2 as SFDVKD. With 4 bases removed from V and 7 bases from J, the gap between germline ends came to 18 bases. This CDR3 is 15 amino acids long. CDR3: CATSDPRGGKIEAFF. The CDR3, as DNA: TGTGCCACCAGTGACCCTCGGGGCGGGAAAATTGAAGCTTTCTTT.

The chain uses TRBV9 and TRBJ1-2; D gene ambiguous. The CDR3 covers 15 residues. Trimming shortened V by 0 bases and J by 5 bases, and 14 bases separated the two germline ends. Germline CDR1 and CDR2: SGDLS and YYNGEE. CDR3 amino acids: CASSVVCRDTYGYTF. The DNA for the CDR3 is TGTGCCAGCAGCGTAGTCTGTAGAGATACGTATGGCTACACCTTC.

This clonotype came up once. The J gene is TRBJ1-5, the V gene TRBV10-3; no firm D call. Trimming removed 0 bases at V and 10 bases at J, with 4 bases between. Germline V CDR1 and CDR2: ENHRY, SYGVKD. CDR3 length equals 11 residues. The CDR3 region is CAISESYPQHF. The CDR3, as DNA: TGTGCCATCAGTGAGTCTTACCCCCAGCATTTT.

The V call is TRBV7-2, the J call TRBJ2-5; D is unresolved. Germline assignment: CDR1 SGHTA and CDR2 FQGNSA. Trimming pared 7 bases from V and 3 bases from J, leaving 9 bases between. The CDR3 consists of 12 residues. CDR3 bases: TGTGCCAGCAAGGAAGGGAAAGAGACCCAGTACTTC. Its translation: CASKEGKETQYF. Using reference TRBV7-2 and TRBJ2-5 for the parts outside the CDR3, the full variable domain is GAGVSQSPSNKVTEKGKDVELRCDPISGHTALYWYRQSLGQGLEFLIYFQGNSAPDKSGLPSDRFSAERTGGSVSTLTIQRTQQEDSAVYLCASKEGKETQYFGPGTRLLVL.

This clonotype has at least ten counts. The CDR3 DNA follows: TGTGCCAGTAGTTTTGGCTCAGGGGGAGACACTGAAGCTTTCTTT. Residues: CASSFGSGGDTEAFF. The chain employs TRBV19 and TRBJ1-1; TRBD1 matches at 7 bases. CDR1 is LNHDA, CDR2 SQIVND, per germline (reference sequence). The CDR3 consists of 15 residues. Trimming cost V 5 bases and J 3 bases; bases outside gene matches: 9. Full variable domain (outside the CDR3, taken from reference TRBV19 and TRBJ1-1): DGGITQSPKYLFRKEGQNVTLSCEQNLNHDAMYWYRQDPGQGLRLIYYSQIVNDFQKGDIAEGYSVSREKKESFPLTVTSAQKNPTAFYLCASSFGSGGDTEAFFGQGTRLTVV.